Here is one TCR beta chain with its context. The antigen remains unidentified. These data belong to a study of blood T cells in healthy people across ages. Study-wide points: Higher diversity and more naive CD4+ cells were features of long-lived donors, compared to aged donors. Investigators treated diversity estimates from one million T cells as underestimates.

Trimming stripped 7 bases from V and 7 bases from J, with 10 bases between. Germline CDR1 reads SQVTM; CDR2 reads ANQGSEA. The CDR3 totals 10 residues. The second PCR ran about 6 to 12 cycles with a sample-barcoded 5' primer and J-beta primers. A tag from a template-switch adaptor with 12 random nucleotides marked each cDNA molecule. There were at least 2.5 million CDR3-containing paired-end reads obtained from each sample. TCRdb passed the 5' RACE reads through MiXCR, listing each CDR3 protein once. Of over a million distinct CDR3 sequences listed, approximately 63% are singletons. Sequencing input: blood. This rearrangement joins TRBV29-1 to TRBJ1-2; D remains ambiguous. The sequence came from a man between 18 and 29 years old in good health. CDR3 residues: CSAASTGYTF. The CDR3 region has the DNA TGCAGCGCCGCCTCAACTGGCTACACCTTC.